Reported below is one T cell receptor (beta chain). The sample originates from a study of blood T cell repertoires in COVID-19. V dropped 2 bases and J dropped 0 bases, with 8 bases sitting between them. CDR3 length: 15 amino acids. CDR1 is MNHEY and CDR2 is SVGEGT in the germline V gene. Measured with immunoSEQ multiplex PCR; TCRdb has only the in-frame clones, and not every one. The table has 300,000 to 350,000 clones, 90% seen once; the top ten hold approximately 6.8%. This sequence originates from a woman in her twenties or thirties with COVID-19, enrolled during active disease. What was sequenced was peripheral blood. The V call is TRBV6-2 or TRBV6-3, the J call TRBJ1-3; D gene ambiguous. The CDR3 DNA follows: TGTGCCAGCAGTTACAGCGCGGTCTCTGGAAACACCATATATTTT. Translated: CASSYSAVSGNTIYF.